This T cell receptor (beta chain) is drawn from a study of T cells after yellow fever vaccination. General study results and limits: Re-detected after boosting: most primary clones, 96% of CD4 and 80% to 90% of CD8. Peak timing came faster in the weaker secondary response, day 5 versus 15.

In germline, CDR1 is MNHNY, CDR2 SVGAGI (reference sequence). With 6 bases removed from V and 3 bases from J, the gap between germline ends came to 21 bases. The CDR3 spans 17 residues. With regard to this clonotype: The antigen is unknown.

For TCR, cDNA came from 5'RACE template switching, which added a universal primer site and UMIs. TCRdb re-called the 5' RACE reads through MiXCR, storing one row per CDR3 protein. This table has over 250,000 distinct CDR3 sequences, roughly 4% appearing once. V gene TRBV6-6 combines with J gene TRBJ1-5; D is unresolved. This TCR derives from a young man who received the YFV17D yellow fever vaccine. Sequenced material: PBMCs, taken 5 days after the yellow fever booster vaccination. The CDR3 sequence: CASRANPQSYINQPQHF. In DNA, the CDR3 is TGTGCCAGCAGAGCCAATCCTCAGAGTTATATCAATCAGCCCCAGCATTTT.